The rows below give T cell receptor beta chains drawn from one sample of a study of regulatory T cells in long-lasting Graves disease. TCRdb ran MiXCR on the multiplex PCR reads and lists one entry per CDR3 protein. The sample contains about 470,000 distinct CDR3 sequences, 20% to 25% of which appear only once. Here the sequenced sample was peripheral blood mononuclear cells (PBMCs), taken when the disease was refractory, from a patient treated with antithyroid drugs. These receptors originate from a female donor with Graves disease. The CDR3 runs from the conserved cysteine through the conserved F or W. D genes are given only for firm matches. Clone size, where shown, is once, few, many, or a class for clones that have expanded.

d_gene: TRBD1; j_gene: TRBJ2-5; v_gene: TRBV5-4; abundance: -; CDR3nt: TGTGCCAGCAGCTCCCCGACAGGGTCCGGTGAGACCCAGTACTTC; CDR3aa: CASSSPTGSGETQYF
d_gene: -; j_gene: TRBJ2-7; v_gene: TRBV27; abundance: -; CDR3nt: TGTGTCAGCAGTTTAGGTATAGCGAACTACGAGCAGTACTTC; CDR3aa: CVSSLGIANYEQYF
d_gene: -; j_gene: TRBJ1-1; v_gene: TRBV27; abundance: many; CDR3nt: TGTGCCAGCAGTTTACGGGGGTGGGCCACTGAAGCTTTCTTT; CDR3aa: CASSLRGWATEAFF
d_gene: -; j_gene: TRBJ1-1; v_gene: TRBV6-1; abundance: few; CDR3nt: TGTGCCAGCAGGCCCTCTAGACTGGGGCTGAACACTGAAGCTTTCTTT; CDR3aa: CASRPSRLGLNTEAFF
d_gene: TRBD1; j_gene: TRBJ2-2; v_gene: TRBV6-2/TRBV6-3; abundance: -; CDR3nt: TGTGCCAGCAGGCGGACAGGAGGTCCCGGGGAGCTGTTTTTT; CDR3aa: CASRRTGGPGELFF
d_gene: -; j_gene: TRBJ1-5; v_gene: TRBV19; abundance: -; CDR3nt: TGTGCCAGTAGTATCATGGTTTTTAGCAATCAGCCCCAGCATTTT; CDR3aa: CASSIMVFSNQPQHF
d_gene: -; j_gene: TRBJ1-5; v_gene: TRBV6-5; abundance: many; CDR3nt: TGTGCCAGCAGTTACCGGACCCCACGGGGCAATCAGCCCCAGCATTTT; CDR3aa: CASSYRTPRGNQPQHF
d_gene: -; j_gene: TRBJ1-2; v_gene: TRBV6-1; abundance: many; CDR3nt: TGTGCCAGCAGTGAAGGGACATTCTATGGCTACACCTTC; CDR3aa: CASSEGTFYGYTF
d_gene: TRBD1; j_gene: TRBJ1-3; v_gene: TRBV28; abundance: -; CDR3nt: TGTGCCAGCAGTTCCCCGGGACAGGAGAACACCATATATTTT; CDR3aa: CASSSPGQENTIYF
d_gene: -; j_gene: TRBJ1-2; v_gene: TRBV6-5; abundance: -; CDR3nt: TGTGCCAGCAGTTATGGCCATAGCAGGGGCTCTAACTATGGCTACACCTTC; CDR3aa: CASSYGHSRGSNYGYTF
d_gene: TRBD2; j_gene: TRBJ2-1; v_gene: TRBV14; abundance: -; CDR3nt: TGTGCCAGCAGCCCGACTAGCGGATACAATGAGCAGTTCTTC; CDR3aa: CASSPTSGYNEQFF
d_gene: -; j_gene: TRBJ1-1; v_gene: TRBV6-1; abundance: few; CDR3nt: TGTGCCAGCATTCGCTCCGCCACTGAAGCTTTCTTT; CDR3aa: CASIRSATEAFF
d_gene: -; j_gene: TRBJ2-1; v_gene: TRBV6-1; abundance: -; CDR3nt: TGTGCCAGCATCCGGCCCGGGATAGGTGGGCGCAATGAGCAGTTCTTC; CDR3aa: CASIRPGIGGRNEQFF
d_gene: -; j_gene: TRBJ1-2; v_gene: TRBV24-1; abundance: many; CDR3nt: TGTGCCACCAGTGATTTTGGCTATGGCTACACCTTC; CDR3aa: CATSDFGYGYTF
d_gene: -; j_gene: TRBJ2-7; v_gene: TRBV7-9; abundance: -; CDR3nt: TGTGCCAGCAGCTTGCCCGGGGTAAGAGCTAGCTCCTACGAGCAGTACTTC; CDR3aa: CASSLPGVRASSYEQYF
d_gene: TRBD2; j_gene: TRBJ2-7; v_gene: TRBV12-3/TRBV12-4; abundance: many; CDR3nt: TGTGCCAGCAGTTGGACTAGCGGGAGAAGCGAGCAGTACTTC; CDR3aa: CASSWTSGRSEQYF
d_gene: -; j_gene: TRBJ1-1; v_gene: TRBV7-9; abundance: many; CDR3nt: TGTGCCAGCATACTACAGGGTTTCGACACTGAAGCTTTCTTT; CDR3aa: CASILQGFDTEAFF
d_gene: -; j_gene: TRBJ2-4; v_gene: TRBV28; abundance: -; CDR3nt: TGTGCCAGCAGGGCAGGGTATTTGCCCAAAAACATTCAGTACTTC; CDR3aa: CASRAGYLPKNIQYF
d_gene: -; j_gene: TRBJ2-7; v_gene: TRBV19; abundance: -; CDR3nt: TGTGCCAGTAGTCGGGGATCTCTGACCTCCTACGAGCAGTACTTC; CDR3aa: CASSRGSLTSYEQYF
d_gene: TRBD2; j_gene: TRBJ2-7; v_gene: TRBV7-3; abundance: -; CDR3nt: TGTGCCAGCAGCTTAAGTCAAGCGGGGATCCACGAGCAGTACTTC; CDR3aa: CASSLSQAGIHEQYF
d_gene: -; j_gene: TRBJ2-2; v_gene: TRBV5-1; abundance: many; CDR3nt: TGCGCCAGCAGCTTGGCGTCGAGCACCGGGGAGCTGTTTTTT; CDR3aa: CASSLASSTGELFF
d_gene: -; j_gene: TRBJ2-3; v_gene: TRBV20-1; abundance: -; CDR3nt: TGCAGTGCTAGTCGGAGCACAGATACGCAGTATTTT; CDR3aa: CSASRSTDTQYF
d_gene: -; j_gene: TRBJ2-7; v_gene: TRBV7-2; abundance: many; CDR3nt: TGTGCCAGCAGCTTAGGGGACCCGCTATACGAGCAGTACTTC; CDR3aa: CASSLGDPLYEQYF
d_gene: -; j_gene: TRBJ1-1; v_gene: TRBV7-2; abundance: many; CDR3nt: TGTGCCAGCAGCCCCCTTGGGCAGGGGAGGGCTAGGGACACTGAAGCTTTCTTT; CDR3aa: CASSPLGQGRARDTEAFF
d_gene: -; j_gene: TRBJ2-7; v_gene: TRBV10-3; abundance: many; CDR3nt: TGTGCCATCAGTGAGTCAGGGGAGTCCTACGAGCAGTACTTC; CDR3aa: CAISESGESYEQYF
d_gene: TRBD1; j_gene: TRBJ2-7; v_gene: TRBV12-3/TRBV12-4; abundance: -; CDR3nt: TGTGCCAGCAGTTTAATTGGACAGGGGCGCTACGAGCAGTACTTC; CDR3aa: CASSLIGQGRYEQYF
d_gene: -; j_gene: TRBJ2-7; v_gene: TRBV7-8; abundance: many; CDR3nt: TGTGCCAGCAGCTTCCTCTCCGTGCGGGACGAGCAGTACTTC; CDR3aa: CASSFLSVRDEQYF
d_gene: -; j_gene: TRBJ2-7; v_gene: TRBV10-3; abundance: -; CDR3nt: TGTGCCGCCCAAGCTGGGGTGGCCGAGCAGTACTTC; CDR3aa: CAAQAGVAEQYF
d_gene: -; j_gene: TRBJ2-7; v_gene: TRBV27; abundance: few; CDR3nt: TGTGCCAGCAGTTCCATGGGGGCCAACCCGTACGAGCAGTACTTC; CDR3aa: CASSSMGANPYEQYF
d_gene: TRBD2; j_gene: TRBJ2-7; v_gene: TRBV19; abundance: -; CDR3nt: TGTGCCAGTAGTGGACGGCGGGAGGCCACCTACGAGCAGTACTTC; CDR3aa: CASSGRREATYEQYF
d_gene: -; j_gene: TRBJ1-1; v_gene: TRBV28; abundance: many; CDR3nt: TGTGCCAGCAGTGTTAGGACTGAAGCTTTCTTT; CDR3aa: CASSVRTEAFF
d_gene: -; j_gene: TRBJ2-5; v_gene: TRBV11-2; abundance: many; CDR3nt: TGTGCCAGCACCTTAGGTGGAGAGACCCAGTACTTC; CDR3aa: CASTLGGETQYF
d_gene: TRBD2; j_gene: TRBJ2-7; v_gene: TRBV7-9; abundance: -; CDR3nt: TGTGCCAGCAGCTCTTGGGCGGGAGCCTCCTACGAGCAGTACTTC; CDR3aa: CASSSWAGASYEQYF
d_gene: -; j_gene: TRBJ1-1; v_gene: TRBV30; abundance: many; CDR3nt: TGTGCCTGGAGCATTTTCATGAACACTGAAGCTTTCTTT; CDR3aa: CAWSIFMNTEAFF
d_gene: -; j_gene: TRBJ2-7; v_gene: TRBV7-9; abundance: -; CDR3nt: TGTGCCAGCAGCCTTATAAGAGGGGGGCTAAAAGACTACGAGCAGTACTTC; CDR3aa: CASSLIRGGLKDYEQYF
d_gene: TRBD1; j_gene: TRBJ1-2; v_gene: TRBV6-1; abundance: many; CDR3nt: TGTGCCAGCAGTCTAGGACAGGGGGCTTACTACACCTTC; CDR3aa: CASSLGQGAYYTF
d_gene: TRBD2; j_gene: TRBJ2-4; v_gene: TRBV5-1; abundance: -; CDR3nt: TGCGCCAGCAGCTTGACAGGACTAGGGGAAAACATTCAGTACTTC; CDR3aa: CASSLTGLGENIQYF
d_gene: -; j_gene: TRBJ1-2; v_gene: TRBV6-1; abundance: many; CDR3nt: TGTGCCAGCGCAGAAGGGTATGGCTACACCTTC; CDR3aa: CASAEGYGYTF
d_gene: -; j_gene: TRBJ1-6; v_gene: TRBV6-4; abundance: many; CDR3nt: TGTGCCAGCGGACTGTATGAGTTTTCACCCCTCCACTTT; CDR3aa: CASGLYEFSPLHF
d_gene: -; j_gene: TRBJ1-5; v_gene: TRBV7-9; abundance: -; CDR3nt: TGTGCCAGCAGCTTATTCGTTCGATCTGGGCCTAATCAGCCCCAGCATTTT; CDR3aa: CASSLFVRSGPNQPQHF
d_gene: TRBD2; j_gene: TRBJ2-2; v_gene: TRBV6-2/TRBV6-3; abundance: -; CDR3nt: TGTGCCAGCAGAGCCCCGGGGGGTTCGAACACCGGGGAGCTGTTTTTT; CDR3aa: CASRAPGGSNTGELFF